The entry below describes one T cell receptor beta chain. V lost 0 bases, J lost 5 bases, and 7 bases lay in between. The CDR3 is 13 residues long. The germline CDR1 and CDR2 sequences are SGHRS and YFSETQ. Primed by a sample-barcoded 5' primer and a J-beta primer mix, a second PCR proceeded for 7 to 11 cycles. In TCRdb, the 5' RACE reads were re-called with MiXCR into one record per CDR3 protein. Among more than 450,000 distinct CDR3 sequences listed, about 27% were seen once. The sample comes from a study of blood T cells in healthy people across ages. These sequences were also reported in another study, on T cells of mothers and their children. That publication notes: A few mothers and their six children, all healthy Caucasians, donated. It was through the M1S primer of the second PCR that sample barcodes and 2-4 random nucleotides were added. Evidence of persistent microchimeric T cell clones was absent.

The sequencing input was blood. This clonotype originated in a boy aged 2-9 years in good health. This chain connects TRBV5-1 to TRBJ2-3; D is possibly TRBD1 (6 bases). The CDR3 region is CASSLVQGDTQYF. For the CDR3, the DNA is TGCGCCAGCAGCTTGGTACAGGGAGATACGCAGTATTTT.